A single sample is the source of the 29 T cell receptor beta chains below, sequenced in a study of PD-L1 blockade in urothelial cancer (dated by TCRdb to about 2017). What the time point label conveys for this sample: pretreatment peripheral blood. The method behind the library was the immunoSEQ multiplex PCR assay. TCRdb retrieved this table from immuneACCESS and kept in-frame rearrangements only. Not all clones are present; in checked studies, unresolved V genes account for under half, and no reason is known for the remainder. This sample holds 90,000 or so clones; about 90% were observed only once. The top ten hold about 1.7% of the sample. The sample was PBMCs, taken around atezolizumab (anti-PD-L1) treatment. The source is a man aged 55 to 70 with urothelial cancer.

This rearrangement joins TRBV5-6 to TRBJ2-2; 8 bases are a match to TRBD2. The V segment lost 3 bases and the J segment 5 bases; nucleotides outside the gene matches: 15. Germline CDR1 SGHDT, CDR2 YYEEEE. The CDR3 length is 18 residues. The CDR3 region has the DNA TGTGCCAGCAGCTCCGGGACTAGTCCTTATGGTTTAACCGGGGAGCTGTTTTTT. This codes for CASSSGTSPYGLTGELFF.

DNA for the CDR3: TGTGCCAGCAGTATAGGAGGTAGGAGCAATCAGCCCCAGCATTTT. Amino acid sequence: CASSIGGRSNQPQHF. The chain uses TRBV28 and TRBJ1-5; D not certain. V was pared by 5 bases and J by 1 base, with 12 bases between. Germline CDR1 is MDHEN and CDR2 is SYDVKM. This CDR3 is 15 amino acids long.

The chain carries TRBV18 and TRBJ2-1; D gene ambiguous. CDR3 length equals 17 residues. The germline CDR1 and CDR2 sequences are KGHSH and LQKENI. V lost 3 bases to trimming and J lost 4 bases, with 19 bases between them. CDR3 bases: TGTGCCAGCTCACCCATCTTCGCGGTCCAAACTTACAATGAGCAGTTCTTC. It specifies CASSPIFAVQTYNEQFF.

The chain recombines TRBV11-2 with TRBJ2-1, with 10 bases identical to TRBD2. Trimming cost V 3 bases and J 3 bases; bases outside gene matches: 5. CDR3 length: 16 amino acids. Germline CDR1 and CDR2: SGHAT and FQNNGV. The CDR3 DNA reads TGTGCCAGCAGCTTTGGGACTAGCGACCTCTACAATGAGCAGTTCTTC. Amino acids: CASSFGTSDLYNEQFF.

The J gene is TRBJ2-3, the V gene TRBV7-2; 9 positions match TRBD2. The ends lost 1 base at V and 4 bases at J; junction bases unmatched: 12. The CDR3 is 18 amino acids. The germline gives CDR1 SGHTA, CDR2 FQGNSA. DNA of the CDR3: TGTGCCAGCAGCTTAGTCGACTGGCGGGGGGGCCTCTCAGATACGCAGTATTTT. Residues: CASSLVDWRGGLSDTQYF.

The chain carries TRBV27 and TRBJ2-7; 13 bases agree with TRBD2. Germline lookup yields CDR1 MNHEY and CDR2 SMNVEV (reference sequence). CDR3 size: 17 residues. Trimming cost V 0 bases and J 6 bases; bases outside gene matches: 8. CDR3 coding DNA: TGTGCCAGCAGTTTATCGATAAGACTAGCGGGGGGCCGCGAGCAGTACTTC. Translating gives CASSLSIRLAGGREQYF.

The chain combines TRBV19 with TRBJ2-4; TRBD2 matches 15 bases. After removal of 5 bases from V and 0 bases from J, the junction contained 5 bases not matched to a gene. Germline-derived CDR1 and CDR2 are LNHDA and SQIVND (reference sequence). The CDR3 runs to 18 residues. CDR3 residues: CASSLGLAGGLAKNIQYF. CDR3 coding DNA: TGTGCCAGTAGTCTTGGACTAGCGGGGGGGTTAGCCAAAAACATTCAGTACTTC.

The chain employs TRBV5-1 and TRBJ2-3, with D possibly being TRBD1 (6 bases). The CDR3 contains 13 residues. The germline V and J ends were trimmed by 4 bases and 5 bases, with 11 bases remaining between them. Germline loops: CDR1 SGHRS, CDR2 YFSETQ. The CDR3 coding sequence is TGCGCCAGCAGCCCGACAGGTGGAGATACGCAGTATTTT. It is translated as CASSPTGGDTQYF.

V usage is TRBV7-3 and J usage is TRBJ2-1; 8 nucleotides align to TRBD2. This CDR3 is 13 amino acids long. Germline CDR1 reads SGHTA; CDR2 reads FQGTGA. V was pared by 2 bases and J by 9 bases, with 3 bases of the junction left unmatched. The CDR3 sequence: CASSLPGGSEQFF. CDR3 bases: TGTGCCAGCAGCTTACCGGGAGGGAGTGAGCAGTTCTTC.

The rearrangement links TRBV6-1 to TRBJ1-5; D call uncertain. This CDR3 spans 14 amino acids. Germline values: CDR1 MNHNS, CDR2 SASEGT. V was pared by 2 bases and J by 3 bases, with 8 bases between. The CDR3 region has the DNA TGTGCCAGCAGTGAACCGAGTATCAATCAGCCCCAGCATTTT. Protein: CASSEPSINQPQHF.

This clone was seen once. The chain combines TRBV5-8 with TRBJ2-2; TRBD2 might be the D (5 bases). V gave up 1 base and J gave up 7 bases, with 8 bases separating them. The germline gives CDR1 SGHTS, CDR2 YDEGEE. The CDR3 has 13 residues. This chain's CDR3 is CASSLTGNGELFF. The CDR3 DNA reads TGTGCCAGCAGCTTGACGGGGAACGGGGAGCTGTTTTTT.

This chain joins TRBV7-2 and TRBJ1-4; D unresolved. Deletions cut 6 bases from V and 0 bases from J, with 8 bases between. The CDR3 is 14 amino acids. CDR1 SGHTA and CDR2 FQGNSA come from the germline V gene. This chain's CDR3 is CASRRGSTNEKLFF. The CDR3 DNA reads TGTGCCAGCAGACGCGGATCAACTAATGAAAAACTGTTTTTT.

J is TRBJ1-4 and V is TRBV27; the D gene is possibly TRBD1 (6 bases). The germline V gene has CDR1 MNHEY and CDR2 SMNVEV (reference sequence). V lost 0 bases and J lost 7, with 15 bases in between. The CDR3 consists of 16 residues. CDR3 DNA sequence: TGTGCCAGCAGTTTATCTTTCGGGGGGGGCGGTGAAAAACTGTTTTTT. As protein: CASSLSFGGGGEKLFF.

The genes are TRBV15 and TRBJ1-4; TRBD1 agrees at 7 bases. The CDR3 has 12 residues. The V segment lost 4 bases and the J segment 13 bases; nucleotides outside the gene matches: 6. CDR1 and CDR2 (germline): LNHNV, YYDKDF (reference sequence). CDR3 sequence reads: CATSKWTGRLFF. The CDR3 coding sequence is TGTGCCACCAGCAAATGGACAGGAAGACTGTTTTTT.

In nucleotides, the CDR3 is TGTGCCAGCAGCCCTACAGGGGTGGGGGAGACCCAGTACTTC. Protein product: CASSPTGVGETQYF. The genes are TRBV9 and TRBJ2-5, with 7 bases lining up with TRBD1. The CDR3 extends over 14 amino acids. After removal of 4 bases from V and 5 bases from J, the junction contained 8 bases not matched to a gene. The germline gives CDR1 SGDLS, CDR2 YYNGEE.

This chain joins TRBV18 and TRBJ2-7, with D perhaps TRBD2 (5 bases). This CDR3 has 18 residues. Between the trimmed V and J ends, which lost 3 bases and 3 bases, there was a span of 24 bases. In germline, CDR1 is KGHSH, CDR2 LQKENI. CDR3 loop: CASSPRTGMSGGYYEQYF. CDR3 nucleotides: TGTGCCAGCTCACCCCGAACCGGGATGAGTGGAGGATACTACGAGCAGTACTTC.

The rearrangement links TRBV6-1 to TRBJ2-5; D is unclear. CDR1 MNHNS and CDR2 SASEGT come from the germline V gene. This CDR3 contains 14 residues. Trimming removed 4 bases from V and 0 bases from J, with 9 bases in between. CDR3 in DNA: TGTGCCAGCAGTGTAGCAGAGTACCAAGAGACCCAGTACTTC. Encoded protein: CASSVAEYQETQYF.

The chain uses TRBV4-3 and TRBJ1-3; D not resolved. Germline V gene data show CDR1 as LGHNA and CDR2 as YSLEER. The CDR3 is 16 amino acids. The V end lost 0 bases, the J end lost 4 bases, and 13 bases lay between the germline ends. CDR3 loop: CASSQDPGFGGNTIYF. CDR3 sequence (DNA): TGCGCCAGCAGCCAAGATCCGGGGTTTGGCGGAAACACCATATATTTT.

V usage is TRBV6-5 and J usage is TRBJ2-7, with TRBD2 matching 11 bases. J lost 7 bases, V lost 5 bases, and 10 bases had no gene match. Germline CDR1 and CDR2: MNHEY and SVGAGI. This CDR3 comprises 15 residues. The CDR3 region is CASSPQTSGEGEQYF. CDR3 DNA sequence: TGTGCCAGCAGTCCCCAGACTAGCGGGGAGGGAGAGCAGTACTTC.

The rearrangement joins TRBV5-4 to TRBJ1-2; D perhaps matches TRBD1 (6 bases). Germline CDR1 and CDR2: SGHNT and YYREEE (reference sequence). The CDR3 is made up of 14 amino acids. V shed 0 bases and J shed 5 bases, with 11 bases lying between them. CDR3: CASSLEPDRYGYTF. In nucleotides, the CDR3 is TGTGCCAGCAGCTTGGAACCGGACAGATATGGCTACACCTTC.

The V gene is TRBV6-5, the J gene TRBJ1-1, with D perhaps TRBD1 (6 bases). V was clipped by 6 bases and J by 11 bases, with 16 bases between them. Germline CDR1 is MNHEY and CDR2 is SVGAGI. This CDR3 spans 12 amino acids. Here the CDR3 DNA reads TGTGCCAGCAGACAGGCTTCAGGGGAGGCTTTCTTT. Translation gives CASRQASGEAFF.

The gene calls are TRBV4-3 and TRBJ2-1, with D unresolved. The CDR3 runs to 15 residues. V was shortened by 2 bases and J by 0 bases, with 8 bases between the two germline ends. Per the germline V gene, CDR1 is LGHNA and CDR2 is YSLEER. The CDR3 protein is CASSQTESSYNEQFF. The CDR3 DNA sequence: TGCGCCAGCAGCCAAACAGAAAGCTCCTACAATGAGCAGTTCTTC.

The chain recombines TRBV30 with TRBJ1-1, with D tentatively TRBD1 (5 bases). This CDR3 spans 12 amino acids. V lost 5 bases, J lost 1 base, and 8 bases lay in between. Germline V gives CDR1 GTSNPN, CDR2 SVGIG (reference sequence). CDR3 loop: CAWAGQNTEAFF. For the CDR3, the DNA is TGTGCCTGGGCAGGGCAGAACACTGAAGCTTTCTTT.

V usage is TRBV2 and J usage is TRBJ2-3, with TRBD2 matching over 9 bases. The ends lost 5 bases at V and 6 bases at J; junction bases unmatched: 18. The length of the CDR3 is 18 residues. Looked up from germline, CDR1 is SNHLY and CDR2 is FYNNEI. CDR3 region: CASSRRFSGGPVGDTQYF. CDR3 in DNA: TGTGCCAGCAGTCGGAGATTTAGCGGGGGCCCGGTGGGTGATACGCAGTATTTT.

The chain recombines TRBV11-1 with TRBJ2-3; 7 nucleotides agree with TRBD1. This CDR3 has 13 residues. Germline CDR1 and CDR2: SGHAT and FQDESV (reference sequence). Losses at the gene ends were 1 base for V and 8 bases for J; bases not matched to a gene: 3. As DNA, the CDR3 is TGTGCCAGCAGCTTAGAGGGGGCGGGTACGCAGTATTTT. It translates to CASSLEGAGTQYF. Variable domain in full (rest from reference TRBV11-1 and TRBJ2-3): EAEVAQSPRYKITEKSQAVAFWCDPISGHATLYWYRQILGQGPELLVQFQDESVVDDSQLPKDRFSAERLKGVDSTLKIQPAELGDSAMYLCASSLEGAGTQYFGPGTRLTVL.

This chain links TRBV2 with TRBJ2-3; TRBD2 matches at 12 bases. CDR3 length: 16 amino acids. The V gene's germline CDR1 is SNHLY and CDR2 FYNNEI. V gave up 6 bases and J gave up 5 bases; unmatched junction bases: 9. This chain's CDR3 is CASSDGLAGWLDTQYF. The DNA for the CDR3 is TGTGCCAGCAGCGACGGACTAGCGGGGTGGTTAGATACGCAGTATTTT. Looking up the rest from reference TRBV2 and TRBJ2-3 gives the full variable domain: EPEVTQTPSHQVTQMGQEVILRCVPISNHLYFYWYRQILGQKVEFLVSFYNNEISEKSEIFDDQFSVERPDGSNFTLKIRSTKLEDSAMYFCASSDGLAGWLDTQYFGPGTRLTVL.

This clone was seen only a few times. The chain employs TRBV4-2 and TRBJ1-1; tentatively, D is TRBD1 (5 bases). The CDR3 contains 14 residues. CDR1 and CDR2 (germline): LGHNA, YNFKEQ. Trimming shortened V by 1 base and J by 4 bases, and 10 bases separated the two germline ends. CDR3 in DNA: TGTGCCAGCAGCCAAGGTCTGCAGGGCACTGAAGCTTTCTTT. It codes for CASSQGLQGTEAFF.

In the case of this clone: A junction end diverges from the germline sequence, so it may reflect a read error. This chain connects TRBV5-4 to TRBJ1-2; tentative D call: TRBD1 (5 bases). This CDR3 has 13 amino acids. In germline, CDR1 is SGHNT, CDR2 YYREEE (reference sequence). CDR3 residues: CASSLDKGYDYTF. For the CDR3, the DNA is TGTGCCAGCAGCTTGGACAAGGGGTATGACTACACCTTC.

The chain is built from TRBV5-6 and TRBJ2-7, with TRBD2 matching over 8 bases. The V gene's germline CDR1 is SGHDT and CDR2 YYEEEE. CDR3 length equals 13 residues. V shed 3 bases and J 3 bases; nucleotides not matched to a gene: 2. CDR3 residues: CASSWGTSYEQYF. The CDR3 DNA reads TGTGCCAGCAGCTGGGGGACTAGCTACGAGCAGTACTTC.